The next 10 T cell receptor beta chains were all read from a single sample in a study of early T cells in non-severe SARS-CoV-2 infection. One entry per CDR3 protein results from TCRdb running MiXCR on the 5' RACE reads. There are tens of thousands of distinct CDR3 sequences in the sample; approximately 14% occur only once, and roughly 4.3% lies in the top ten. Here the sequenced sample was whole blood, taken at baseline. The source of these receptors is an adult who was a healthcare worker with PCR-confirmed SARS-CoV-2 infection or an uninfected control (not recorded which).

This clonotype has only a few counts. The J gene is TRBJ2-1, the V gene TRBV9; D unclear. Looked up from germline, CDR1 is SGDLS and CDR2 is YYNGEE. The V gene lost 0 bases and the J gene lost 0 bases, with 7 bases spanning the gap. The CDR3 totals 15 residues. CDR3 nucleotide sequence: TGTGCCAGCAGCGTAGAGGGCGGCTCCTACAATGAGCAGTTCTTC. This gives the protein CASSVEGGSYNEQFF.

This rearrangement joins TRBV6-6 to TRBJ2-2, with 10 bases fitting TRBD1. This CDR3 has 15 amino acids. Germline CDR1 and CDR2: MNHNY and SVGAGI (reference sequence). The V and J ends lost 5 bases and 6 bases, in that order; junction bases with no gene match: 6. The DNA for the CDR3 is TGTGCCAGCAGTATGGGGACAGGGGCAGCCGGGGAGCTGTTTTTT. Translating it yields CASSMGTGAAGELFF.

This clonotype was counted only a few times. This chain uses TRBV7-9 with TRBJ1-1; D unresolved. The germline V gene encodes CDR1 SEHNR and CDR2 FQNEAQ (reference sequence). Trimming shortened V by 4 bases and J by 0 bases, and 9 bases separated the two germline ends. There are 14 residues in the CDR3. The DNA of the CDR3 is TGTGCCAGCAGCTCTGCCCCTGTGAACACTGAAGCTTTCTTT. This codes for CASSSAPVNTEAFF.

This clonotype occurred many times. The rearrangement joins TRBV20-1 to TRBJ2-3, with D uncertain. The CDR3 has 15 amino acids. The germline V and J ends were trimmed by 5 bases and 4 bases, with 19 bases remaining between them. Per the germline V gene, CDR1 is DFQATT and CDR2 is SNEGSKA (reference sequence). Here the CDR3 reads CSAGGTASSADTQYF. DNA for the CDR3: TGCAGTGCTGGTGGCACTGCCAGCAGCGCAGATACGCAGTATTTT.

The V gene is TRBV28, the J gene TRBJ2-3; TRBD2 matches 12 bases. V trimming: 6 bases; J trimming: 6 bases; junction bases outside the gene matches: 7. CDR3 size: 15 residues. Per the germline V gene, CDR1 is MDHEN and CDR2 is SYDVKM. CDR3 sequence (DNA): TGTGCCAGCAGCCTTTCTAGCGGGAGGGTCGATACGCAGTATTTT. This translates into CASSLSSGRVDTQYF.

To note about this clonotype: One junction end disagrees with the germline gene, perhaps due to a read error. This chain links TRBV7-6 with TRBJ2-2; D unclear. Per the germline V gene, CDR1 is SGHVS and CDR2 is FNYEAQ. CDR3 length: 12 residues. The CDR3 loop is CTSSLWGRELFF. The CDR3 nucleotides are TGTACCAGCAGCTTATGGGGAAGGGAGCTGTTTTTT.

In its sample, this clonotype was seen many times. The rearrangement uses TRBV30 and TRBJ2-3; 13 bases align to TRBD2. The V and J ends lost 2 bases and 5 bases, in that order; junction bases with no gene match: 7. Germline V gene data show CDR1 as GTSNPN and CDR2 as SVGIG (reference sequence). This CDR3 contains 16 residues. CDR3 sequence (DNA): TGTGCCTGGAGTCCCGGACTAGCGGGAGAGAGAGATACGCAGTATTTT. Residues: CAWSPGLAGERDTQYF.

This clonotype was seen only a few times. This rearrangement joins TRBV6-2 or TRBV6-3 to TRBJ1-5; D remains unclear. Trimming took 6 bases from V and 1 from J, leaving 13 bases between them. The CDR3 sequence is 15 residues long. Looked up from germline, CDR1 is MNHEY and CDR2 is SVGEGT. Written as DNA, the CDR3 is TGTGCCAGCAGAGCCGGGCTTGAGAGCAATCAGCCCCAGCATTTT. It translates to CASRAGLESNQPQHF.

The sample holds a few counts of this clonotype. This chain connects TRBV7-9 to TRBJ1-4; no clear D. The CDR3 runs to 14 residues. Between the trimmed V and J ends, which lost 3 bases and 5 bases, there was a span of 10 bases. Germline CDR1 is SEHNR and CDR2 is FQNEAQ (reference sequence). The CDR3 reads CASSLDVGNEKLFF. DNA for the CDR3: TGTGCCAGCAGCTTGGACGTGGGGAATGAAAAACTGTTTTTT.

On this clonotype itself: Germline and junction disagree at one end, which may indicate a read error. The V call is TRBV6-1, the J call TRBJ1-2; possibly TRBD1 for D (6 bases). The germline CDR1 and CDR2 sequences are MNHNS and SASEGT. The CDR3 spans 14 residues. CDR3 protein: CASTKGVYLYGCTF. For the CDR3, the DNA is TGTGCCAGCACCAAGGGGGTCTACCTCTATGGCTGCACCTTC.